The clone carrying this TCR beta chain was seen more than once but under ten times. These data come from a study of human T cells and chemical hapten exposure. Study summary: Diagnoses of alopecia areata, totalis or universalis occurred in mostly female patients.

Unique molecular identifiers were linked by the library to individual cDNA molecules. In the original processing: Approximately 100,000 TCRs per sample was the median, with a range of roughly 23,224 to 750,000. One entry per CDR3 protein results from TCRdb running MiXCR on the RACE reads. None of the V and J calls come from the authors' own analysis; TCRdb made them. The table lists 250,000 or so distinct CDR3 sequences, approximately 8% of them singletons. Trimming shortened V by 6 bases and J by 6 bases, and 11 bases separated the two germline ends. Germline V CDR1 and CDR2: MGHDK, SYGVNS. The CDR3 sequence is 12 residues long. The time point is: pre-sensitization, week 0. As to treatment: therapeutic diphenylcyclopropenone sensitization with weekly scalp DPC.

The chain uses TRBV25-1 and TRBJ1-2; the D is unclear. Sequences were derived from whole blood, sampled in connection with sensitization to the hapten diphenylcyclopropenone (DPC). The TCR was taken from a man aged 18 to 29 with alopecia areata. Some clones in this sample may be carry-over from other donors' samples. The DNA for the CDR3 is TGTGCCAGCAGGGAAGGGCTCCATGGCTACACCTTC. This codes for CASREGLHGYTF.